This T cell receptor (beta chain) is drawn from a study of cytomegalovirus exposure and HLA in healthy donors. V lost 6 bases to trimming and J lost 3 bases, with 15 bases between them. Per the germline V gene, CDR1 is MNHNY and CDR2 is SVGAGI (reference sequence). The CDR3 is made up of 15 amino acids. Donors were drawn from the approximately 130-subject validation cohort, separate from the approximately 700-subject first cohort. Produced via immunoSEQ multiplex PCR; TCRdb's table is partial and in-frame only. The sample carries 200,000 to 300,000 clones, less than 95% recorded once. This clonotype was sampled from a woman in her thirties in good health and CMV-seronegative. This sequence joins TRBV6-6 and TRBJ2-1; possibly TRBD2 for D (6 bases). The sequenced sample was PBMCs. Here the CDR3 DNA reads TGTGCCAGCAGCACCCCGGATAGCGGCTACAATGAGCAGTTCTTC. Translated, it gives CASSTPDSGYNEQFF.